Listed here are 26 T cell receptor beta chains from one sample, sequenced in a study of T cells in Graves' hyperthyroidism and ophthalmopathy. TCR beta CDR3 sequences were amplified from RNA transcripts. First-round RT-PCR of the TCR CDR3 relied on the HTBI primer set. MiXCR was run by TCRdb on the multiplex PCR reads, yielding one entry per CDR3 protein. Of around 600,000 distinct CDR3 sequences in the sample, 45% were seen once. Material for sequencing was peripheral blood or thyroid tissue (not recorded which). The receptors were sampled from an adult man with Graves' disease, either hyperthyroidism or ophthalmopathy (not recorded which).

The gene calls are TRBV6-9 and TRBJ1-1; weak D call: TRBD1 (6 bases). The CDR3 runs 16 residues. The germline gives CDR1 MNHGY, CDR2 SVAAGI. Trimming removed 0 bases at V and 0 bases at J, with 11 bases between. The CDR3 region is CASSYSGQTLNTEAFF. CDR3 nucleotides: TGTGCCAGCAGTTATTCCGGACAGACCCTGAACACTGAAGCTTTCTTT.

As regards this clonotype: Being one base from a much bigger clone, this may be a read error. The rearrangement joins TRBV2 to TRBJ2-7; tentatively, D is TRBD2 (6 bases). The V and J ends lost 5 bases and 3 bases respectively, with 11 bases between them. This CDR3 spans 13 amino acids. Germline lookup yields CDR1 SNHLY and CDR2 FYNNEI. CDR3 loop: CASSRSGLYEQYF. The DNA for the CDR3 is TGTGCCAGCAGTCGCAGCGGGCTCTACGAGCAGTACTTC.

The V call is TRBV20-1, the J call TRBJ1-2; 7 bases are shared with TRBD1. Germline loops: CDR1 DFQATT, CDR2 SNEGSKA (reference sequence). There are 13 residues in the CDR3. V lost 8 bases to trimming and J lost 3 bases; unmatched junction nucleotides: 9. CDR3 DNA sequence: TGCAGTATCATCCGGCAGGGGGACTATGGCTACACCTTC. This translates into CSIIRQGDYGYTF.

This clonotype was detected ten times or more. V usage is TRBV10-3 and J usage is TRBJ2-7; D is ambiguous. CDR3 length equals 12 residues. The germline V gene has CDR1 ENHRY and CDR2 SYGVKD. Between the trimmed V and J ends, which lost 2 bases and 3 bases, there was a span of 5 bases. CDR3 sequence (DNA): TGTGCCATCAGTGAGGCGGACTACGAGCAGTACTTC. Protein product: CAISEADYEQYF.

The CDR3 nucleotides read TGTGCCAGCATCGCGATCGGGACAGGGAATGAAAAACTGTTTTTT. Protein product: CASIAIGTGNEKLFF. The J gene is TRBJ1-4, the V gene TRBV2; 9 positions agree with TRBD1. In germline, CDR1 is SNHLY, CDR2 FYNNEI. The CDR3 is 15 residues long. The ends lost 7 bases at V and 5 bases at J; junction bases unmatched: 8.

The genes are TRBV20-1 and TRBJ1-1; D not certain. The ends were cut back, 6 bases at V and 4 bases at J, with 15 bases in the middle. The CDR3 totals 13 residues. In germline, CDR1 is DFQATT, CDR2 SNEGSKA (reference sequence). Written as DNA, the CDR3 is TGCAGTGCCATGCCAGGAACGACCACTGAAGCTTTCTTT. Protein product: CSAMPGTTTEAFF.

This clonotype appeared a few times. This sequence joins TRBV10-3 and TRBJ2-5, with TRBD2 matching 9 bases. V shed 6 bases and J 5 bases; nucleotides not matched to a gene: 10. This CDR3 contains 15 residues. Germline-derived CDR1 and CDR2 are ENHRY and SYGVKD. CDR3 region: CAIRASSGRSETQYF. The CDR3 DNA sequence: TGTGCCATCAGGGCTAGTAGCGGGAGATCGGAGACCCAGTACTTC.

The J gene is TRBJ1-5, the V gene TRBV7-9, with TRBD1 matching over 10 bases. Germline V lookup: CDR1 SEHNR, CDR2 FQNEAQ (reference sequence). This CDR3 has 16 amino acids. V lost 1 base to trimming and J lost 3 bases; unmatched junction nucleotides: 3. The CDR3 protein is CASSLGTGGPNQPQHF. CDR3 bases: TGTGCCAGCAGCTTAGGGACAGGGGGTCCCAATCAGCCCCAGCATTTT.

The sample holds a few counts of this clonotype. The rearrangement links TRBV7-8 to TRBJ2-7; the D is unclear. CDR1 SGHVS and CDR2 FQNEAQ come from the germline V gene. V was shortened by 0 bases and J by 0 bases, with 6 bases between the two germline ends. The CDR3 loop spans 14 amino acids. The DNA of the CDR3 is TGTGCCAGCAGCTTAGCACGGGTCTCCTACGAGCAGTACTTC. Residues: CASSLARVSYEQYF.

This sequence joins TRBV7-8 and TRBJ2-7; D gene unclear. The CDR3 has 14 residues. Trimming cost V 0 bases and J 2 bases, with 8 bases left between them. Germline assignment: CDR1 SGHVS and CDR2 FQNEAQ. In nucleotides, the CDR3 is TGTGCCAGCAGCTTAGCGTGGCAGGCCTACGAGCAGTACTTC. Translated: CASSLAWQAYEQYF.

The genes are TRBV7-3 and TRBJ2-5; perhaps TRBD1 as D (6 bases). This CDR3 comprises 16 residues. V lost 3 bases and J lost 1, with 15 bases in between. In germline, CDR1 is SGHTA, CDR2 FQGTGA. DNA of the CDR3: TGTGCCAGCAGCTTTTCCTTACGGGACACCCAAGAGACCCAGTACTTC. This translates into CASSFSLRDTQETQYF. The full variable domain, with the rest looked up from reference TRBV7-3 and TRBJ2-5, is GAGVSQTPSNKVTEKGKYVELRCDPISGHTALYWYRQSLGQGPEFLIYFQGTGAADDSGLPNDRFFAVRPEGSVSTLKIQRTERGDSAVYLCASSFSLRDTQETQYFGPGTRLLVL.

The J gene is TRBJ2-5, the V gene TRBV30, with unresolved D. Trimming left V 2 bases short and J 5 bases short, with 12 bases between. From germline, CDR1 is GTSNPN and CDR2 SVGIG (reference sequence). The length of the CDR3 is 13 residues. CDR3 coding DNA: TGTGCCTGGAGTAAACGGACCGGGGAGACCCAGTACTTC. The encoded protein is CAWSKRTGETQYF. Filled out from reference TRBV30 and TRBJ2-5, the complete variable domain reads SQTIHQWPATLVQPVGSPLSLECTVEGTSNPNLYWYRQAAGRGLQLLFYSVGIGQISSEVPQNLSASRPQDRQFILSSKKLLLSDSGFYLCAWSKRTGETQYFGPGTRLLVL.

This clonotype was seen a few times. This rearrangement joins TRBV6-1 to TRBJ2-7; TRBD2 matches 10 bases. Unmatched junction bases numbered 9, after V lost 6 bases and J lost 7 bases. From germline, CDR1 is MNHNS and CDR2 SASEGT. This CDR3 spans 14 amino acids. The CDR3 here is CASRLGLAAREQYF. CDR3 DNA: TGTGCCAGCAGGCTCGGACTAGCGGCGCGGGAGCAGTACTTC.

This clonotype was observed at least ten times. The DNA for the CDR3 is TGTGCCAGCAGCCCAACAGGTCCCAATCAGCCCCAGCATTTT. Protein product: CASSPTGPNQPQHF. This chain joins TRBV7-6 and TRBJ1-5, with D possibly matching TRBD1 (5 bases). CDR1 and CDR2 from the germline V gene are SGHVS and FNYEAQ. This CDR3 region has 14 residues. V was shortened by 5 bases and J by 3 bases, with 11 bases between the two germline ends.

Comment on this clonotype: Given a much more abundant clone one base away, this may be a read error. The J gene is TRBJ1-3, the V gene TRBV2; 10 bases are shared with TRBD1. The length of the CDR3 is 15 residues. Looked up from germline, CDR1 is SNHLY and CDR2 is FYNNEI. Trimming took 7 bases from V and 1 from J; bases not matched to a gene: 4. The DNA of the CDR3 is TGTGCCAGCACCCGGACAGGGGGGTCTGGAAACACCATATATTTT. As protein: CASTRTGGSGNTIYF.

The rearrangement uses TRBV29-1 and TRBJ1-2, with unresolved D. Trimming took 0 bases from V and 8 from J, leaving 7 bases between them. This CDR3 spans 11 amino acids. The germline gives CDR1 SQVTM, CDR2 ANQGSEA. CDR3 amino acids: CSVEEEGGYTF. CDR3 in DNA: TGCAGCGTTGAAGAGGAGGGAGGCTACACCTTC.

This clonotype was detected a few times. A much larger clone sits a single nucleotide away, making a read error possible. The genes are TRBV2 and TRBJ1-2, with TRBD1 matching over 7 bases. Trimming removed 2 bases from V and 4 bases from J; junction bases left unmatched: 1. From germline, CDR1 is SNHLY and CDR2 FYNNEI. The CDR3 is made up of 13 amino acids. The CDR3 spells CASSEWTGYGYTF. In nucleotides, the CDR3 is TGTGCCAGCAGTGAATGGACAGGCTATGGCTACACCTTC.

V gene TRBV2 combines with J gene TRBJ1-6; D is possibly TRBD1 (5 bases). V lost 3 bases, J lost 7 bases, and 7 bases lay in between. Germline V CDR1 and CDR2: SNHLY, FYNNEI. The CDR3 totals 13 residues. The CDR3 region is CASSETENSPLHF. CDR3 nucleotide sequence: TGTGCCAGCAGTGAGACAGAAAATTCACCCCTCCACTTT.

This clonotype was observed at least ten times. The chain couples TRBV12-3 or TRBV12-4 to TRBJ2-5; D remains ambiguous. The CDR3 consists of 14 residues. V lost 6 bases and J lost 4, with 15 bases in between. The CDR3 is CASSRRQMGETQYF. Here the CDR3 DNA reads TGTGCCAGCAGCCGACGGCAGATGGGAGAGACCCAGTACTTC.

Ten or more counts support this clonotype. This sequence joins TRBV10-3 and TRBJ1-1; D possibly corresponds to TRBD1 (5 bases). Germline lookup yields CDR1 ENHRY and CDR2 SYGVKD. CDR3 size: 13 residues. V dropped 8 bases and J dropped 2 bases, with 12 bases sitting between them. DNA for the CDR3: TGTGCCATCGCGGGACCGATAAACACTGAAGCTTTCTTT. It codes for CAIAGPINTEAFF.

This clonotype was observed a handful of times. The J gene is TRBJ2-5, the V gene TRBV9; D is possibly TRBD2 (7 bases). The V end was cut by 0 bases, the J end by 5 bases, with 17 bases between. Germline-derived CDR1 and CDR2 are SGDLS and YYNGEE. This CDR3 region has 16 residues. CDR3 amino acids: CASSVGNVGGGETQYF. As DNA, the CDR3 is TGTGCCAGCAGCGTAGGGAACGTAGGGGGGGGGGAGACCCAGTACTTC. Based on the CDR3 plus reference TRBV9 and TRBJ2-5, the full variable domain is DSGVTQTPKHLITATGQRVTLRCSPRSGDLSVYWYQQSLDQGLQFLIQYYNGEERAKGNILERFSAQQFPDLHSELNLSSLELGDSALYFCASSVGNVGGGETQYFGPGTRLLVL.

On this clonotype: It is likely a read error, because the conserved phenylalanine at the end of the CDR3 is missing. No DNA is shown, since the ends of the CDR3 on it are uncertain; the CDR3 is the one TCRdb lists. The rearrangement joins TRBV24-1 to TRBJ2-6; the listed D gene, TRBD2, was not tested against the DNA. Germline CDR1 reads KGHDR; CDR2 reads SFDVKD. The length of the CDR3 is 13 amino acids, counting both ends. CDR3 protein: CATSDLSFASGSS.

The V gene is TRBV5-1, the J gene TRBJ1-1; TRBD1 aligns across 8 bases. Per the germline V gene, CDR1 is SGHRS and CDR2 is YFSETQ. V was pared by 4 bases and J by 0 bases, with 5 bases of the junction left unmatched. This CDR3 region has 15 residues. In nucleotides, the CDR3 is TGCGCCAGCAGCACCATGACAGGGGTGAACACTGAAGCTTTCTTT. As protein: CASSTMTGVNTEAFF.

The chain links TRBV19 to TRBJ1-3; 7 nucleotides agree with TRBD1. Per germline, CDR1 LNHDA and CDR2 SQIVND (reference sequence). The CDR3 covers 16 residues. Trimming at V came to 5 bases and at J to 0 bases, leaving 7 bases not matched to a gene. This CDR3 is CASSSTRDSSGNTIYF. Written as DNA, the CDR3 is TGTGCCAGTAGTTCAACGCGGGACAGCTCTGGAAACACCATATATTTT.

This clonotype was seen at least ten times. The chain recombines TRBV24-1 with TRBJ2-5; 11 bases line up with TRBD2. The CDR3 runs 14 residues. V was clipped by 7 bases and J by 3 bases; unmatched bases: 3. Looked up from germline, CDR1 is KGHDR and CDR2 is SFDVKD. This CDR3 is CATSRSGREETQYF. The DNA for the CDR3 is TGTGCCACCAGCCGTAGCGGGAGGGAAGAGACCCAGTACTTC.

The chain links TRBV6-6 to TRBJ1-5; 8 bases align to TRBD1. CDR1 is MNHNY, CDR2 SVGAGI, per germline (reference sequence). The V segment lost 10 bases and the J segment 7 bases; nucleotides outside the gene matches: 9. The CDR3 extends over 13 amino acids. CDR3 sequence: CATEDRGGQPQHF. As DNA, the CDR3 is TGTGCCACCGAAGACAGGGGAGGCCAGCCCCAGCATTTT.